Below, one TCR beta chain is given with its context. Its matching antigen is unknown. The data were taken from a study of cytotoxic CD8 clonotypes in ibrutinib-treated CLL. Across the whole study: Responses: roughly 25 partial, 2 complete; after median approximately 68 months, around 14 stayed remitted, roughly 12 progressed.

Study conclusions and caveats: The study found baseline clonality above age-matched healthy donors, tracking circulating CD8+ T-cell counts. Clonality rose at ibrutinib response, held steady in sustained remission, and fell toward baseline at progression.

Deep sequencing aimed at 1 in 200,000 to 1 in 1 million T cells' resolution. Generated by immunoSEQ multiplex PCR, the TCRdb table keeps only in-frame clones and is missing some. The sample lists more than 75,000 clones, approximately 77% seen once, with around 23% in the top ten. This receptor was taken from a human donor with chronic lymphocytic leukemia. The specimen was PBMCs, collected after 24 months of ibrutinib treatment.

Here the CDR3 DNA reads TGCAGTGCTAGAGATAGTACGACCTTC. Protein product: CSARDSTTF. The chain couples TRBV20-1 to TRBJ1-2; unclear D gene. CDR1 DFQATT and CDR2 SNEGSKA come from the germline V gene (reference sequence). The CDR3 totals 9 residues. Trimming took 0 bases from V and 14 from J, leaving 7 bases between them.